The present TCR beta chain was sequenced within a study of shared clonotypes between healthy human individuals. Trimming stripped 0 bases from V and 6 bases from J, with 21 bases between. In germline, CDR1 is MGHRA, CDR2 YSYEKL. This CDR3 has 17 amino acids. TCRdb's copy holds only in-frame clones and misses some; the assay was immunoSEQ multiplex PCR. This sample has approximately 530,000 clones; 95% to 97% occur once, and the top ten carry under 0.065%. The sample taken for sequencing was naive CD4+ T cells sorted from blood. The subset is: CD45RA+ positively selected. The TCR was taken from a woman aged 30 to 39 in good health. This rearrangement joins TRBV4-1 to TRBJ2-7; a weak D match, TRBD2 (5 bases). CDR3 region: CASSQEGYERTDTEQYF. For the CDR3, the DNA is TGCGCCAGCAGCCAAGAGGGCTATGAGCGGACGGATACCGAGCAGTACTTC.